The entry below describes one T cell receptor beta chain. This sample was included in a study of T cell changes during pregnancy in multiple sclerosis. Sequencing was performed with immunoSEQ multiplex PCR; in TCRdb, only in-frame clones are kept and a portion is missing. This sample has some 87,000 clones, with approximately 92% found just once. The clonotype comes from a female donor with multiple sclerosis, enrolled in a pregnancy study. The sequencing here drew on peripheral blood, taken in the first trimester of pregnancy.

In DNA, the CDR3 is TGTGCCGCCCAGGCCACTCCGAACACCGGGGAGCTGTTTTTT. This sequence encodes CAAQATPNTGELFF. The genes are TRBV6-5 and TRBJ2-2, with no clear D. Trimming pared 11 bases from V and 0 bases from J, leaving 13 bases between. The CDR3 spans 14 residues. Germline V gene lookup returns CDR1 MNHEY and CDR2 SVGAGI.